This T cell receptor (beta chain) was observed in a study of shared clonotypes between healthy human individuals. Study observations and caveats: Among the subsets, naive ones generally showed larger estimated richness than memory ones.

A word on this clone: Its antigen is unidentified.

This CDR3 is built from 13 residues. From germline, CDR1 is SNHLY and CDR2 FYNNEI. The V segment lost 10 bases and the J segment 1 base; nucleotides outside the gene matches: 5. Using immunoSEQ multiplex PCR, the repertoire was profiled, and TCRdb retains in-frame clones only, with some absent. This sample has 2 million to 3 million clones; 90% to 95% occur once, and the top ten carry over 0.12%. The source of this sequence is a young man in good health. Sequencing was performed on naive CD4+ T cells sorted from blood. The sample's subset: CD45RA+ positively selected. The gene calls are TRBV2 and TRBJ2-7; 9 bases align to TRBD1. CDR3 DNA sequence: TGTGCCACGAGACAGGGGGTTTCCTACGAGCAGTACTTC. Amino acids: CATRQGVSYEQYF.